What follows are 20 T cell receptor beta chains derived from one specimen sequenced in a study of blood T cell repertoires in COVID-19. Using immunoSEQ multiplex PCR, the repertoire was profiled, and TCRdb retains in-frame clones only, with some absent. The data contain more than 15,000 clones, around 84% of them singletons. Sequenced material: peripheral blood. The receptors originated from a human donor with active COVID-19. The donor label of this sample is uncertain.

The chain couples TRBV11-2 to TRBJ1-2; 10 positions match TRBD1. Trimming took 5 bases from V and 5 from J; bases not matched to a gene: 8. CDR1 and CDR2 from the germline V gene are SGHAT and FQNNGV. CDR3 size: 15 residues. CDR3 sequence: CASSLTRDRGYGYTF. CDR3 sequence (DNA): TGTGCCAGCAGCCTTACCCGGGACAGGGGTTATGGCTACACCTTC.

The chain joins TRBV29-1 to TRBJ2-1, with 9 nucleotides matching TRBD2. From germline, CDR1 is SQVTM and CDR2 ANQGSEA. V lost 1 base and J lost 1; bases outside the gene matches: 5. The CDR3 totals 16 residues. In DNA form, the CDR3 reads TGCAGCGTTGAAGGGCTAGCGGGGCTATCCTACAATGAGCAGTTCTTC. Its protein product is CSVEGLAGLSYNEQFF.

V is TRBV11-3 and J is TRBJ2-3, with D possibly being TRBD2 (5 bases). Germline values: CDR1 SGHNT, CDR2 YENEEA. V was shortened by 7 bases and J by 6 bases, with 11 bases between the two germline ends. The CDR3 sequence is 12 residues long. The CDR3 region has the DNA TGTGCCAGCAAGCGGTTCACGGATACGCAGTATTTT. This translates into CASKRFTDTQYF. Looking up the rest from reference TRBV11-3 and TRBJ2-3 gives the full variable domain: EAGVVQSPRYKIIEKKQPVAFWCNPISGHNTLYWYLQNLGQGPELLIRYENEEAVDDSQLPKDRFSAERLKGVDSTLKIQPAELGDSAVYLCASKRFTDTQYFGPGTRLTVL.

This rearrangement joins TRBV9 to TRBJ2-7; 10 bases map to TRBD2. Germline V gene data show CDR1 as SGDLS and CDR2 as YYNGEE. The CDR3 totals 15 residues. With V trimmed by 4 bases and J by 3 bases, 7 bases remained unmatched. The DNA for the CDR3 is TGTGCCAGCAGCTCCGGGACTAGCGCTCACTACGAGCAGTACTTC. This encodes CASSSGTSAHYEQYF. The variable domain in full, completed from reference TRBV9 and TRBJ2-7, reads DSGVTQTPKHLITATGQRVTLRCSPRSGDLSVYWYQQSLDQGLQFLIQYYNGEERAKGNILERFSAQQFPDLHSELNLSSLELGDSALYFCASSSGTSAHYEQYFGPGTRLTVT.

The V gene is TRBV4-2, the J gene TRBJ2-5; 11 bases fit TRBD2. The CDR3 length is 16 residues. The J segment lost 5 bases and the V segment lost 1 base, leaving 6 bases of the junction unmatched. Per germline, CDR1 LGHNA and CDR2 YNFKEQ. The CDR3 here is CASSQGDSGGAETQYF. The CDR3, as DNA: TGTGCCAGCAGCCAAGGAGATAGCGGGGGGGCGGAGACCCAGTACTTC.

The chain is built from TRBV21-1 and TRBJ1-5. TRBV21-1 is a listed pseudogene. The CDR3 runs 17 residues. The CDR3 DNA is TGTGCCAGCAGCAAAGGCCTTTGTGATTGGGGGGGTCAGCCCCAGCATTTT. Translated, it gives CASSKGLCDWGGQPQHF.

J is TRBJ1-2 and V is TRBV19; TRBD1 matches 7 bases. The germline CDR1 and CDR2 sequences are LNHDA and SQIVND (reference sequence). V was clipped by 5 bases and J by 4 bases; unmatched bases: 4. The CDR3 has 13 amino acids. The CDR3 region is CASSPTGTYGYTF. DNA of the CDR3: TGTGCCAGTAGTCCGACAGGGACCTATGGCTACACCTTC.

The rearrangement joins TRBV10-1 to TRBJ1-1; 8 nucleotides match TRBD1. V dropped 2 bases and J dropped 1; count of bases not matched to a gene: 3. Germline V gene lookup returns CDR1 WNHNN and CDR2 SYGVQD (reference sequence). This CDR3 spans 15 amino acids. CDR3 loop: CASSEAGTGNTEAFF. The CDR3 region has the DNA TGCGCCAGCAGTGAGGCCGGGACAGGGAACACTGAAGCTTTCTTT.

The chain uses TRBV5-4 and TRBJ2-1; TRBD2 matches 7 bases. V shed 3 bases and J 2 bases; nucleotides not matched to a gene: 11. The germline CDR1 and CDR2 sequences are SGHNT and YYREEE (reference sequence). CDR3 length: 17 residues. The CDR3 bases are TGTGCCAGCAGCTCCGGATTTGGGGGAGGGACCTACAATGAGCAGTTCTTC. Residues: CASSSGFGGGTYNEQFF. Together with reference TRBV5-4 and TRBJ2-1, the CDR3 gives the full variable domain: ETGVTQSPTHLIKTRGQQVTLRCSSQSGHNTVSWYQQALGQGPQFIFQYYREEENGRGNFPPRFSGLQFPNYSSELNVNALELDDSALYLCASSSGFGGGTYNEQFFGPGTRLTVL.

The rearrangement joins TRBV9 to TRBJ2-3; 10 nucleotides match TRBD2. This CDR3 contains 21 residues. CDR1 SGDLS and CDR2 YYNGEE come from the germline V gene. Trimming cost V 0 bases and J 10 bases; bases outside gene matches: 26. CDR3: CASSVACSSGSKDDHRYPQYF. The CDR3 coding sequence is TGTGCCAGCAGCGTAGCTTGTTCTAGCGGGAGCAAGGATGATCACAGATATCCGCAGTATTTT.

The V and J genes are TRBV2 and TRBJ2-7; the D gene is possibly TRBD2 (6 bases). This CDR3 has 15 residues. Germline lookup yields CDR1 SNHLY and CDR2 FYNNEI. The ends were cut back, 7 bases at V and 1 base at J, with 17 bases in the middle. Here the CDR3 DNA reads TGTGCCAGCACCCAGAAGGCGGAGGGATCCTACGAGCAGTACTTC. Translating gives CASTQKAEGSYEQYF. Variable domain in full (rest from reference TRBV2 and TRBJ2-7): EPEVTQTPSHQVTQMGQEVILRCVPISNHLYFYWYRQILGQKVEFLVSFYNNEISEKSEIFDDQFSVERPDGSNFTLKIRSTKLEDSAMYFCASTQKAEGSYEQYFGPGTRLTVT.

The chain combines TRBV15 with TRBJ2-5, with 11 nucleotides matching TRBD1. Germline V gene sequence: CDR1 LNHNV, CDR2 YYDKDF (reference sequence). The CDR3 has 17 amino acids. V was pared by 5 bases and J by 5 bases, with 13 bases of the junction left unmatched. Here the CDR3 DNA reads TGTGCCACCAGCGGGTCGTTACCGGGACAGGGGGTCGAGACCCAGTACTTC. This encodes CATSGSLPGQGVETQYF.

This clone was recorded once. The V and J genes are TRBV7-2 and TRBJ2-7, with D possibly matching TRBD1 (6 bases). The length of the CDR3 is 13 residues. Germline V gene sequence: CDR1 SGHTA, CDR2 FQGNSA. The V end was cut by 3 bases, the J end by 5 bases, with 11 bases between. CDR3 in amino acids: CASSLYRVHEQYF. DNA for the CDR3: TGTGCCAGCAGCTTGTACAGGGTCCACGAGCAGTACTTC.

The CDR3 loop is CASSVDQGTFSGNTIYF. DNA for the CDR3: TGTGCCAGCAGCGTAGACCAGGGAACCTTTTCTGGAAACACCATATATTTT. The V gene is TRBV9, the J gene TRBJ1-3; TRBD1 might be the D (5 bases). V lost 0 bases and J 1 base, leaving 14 bases between the germline ends. Germline CDR1 SGDLS, CDR2 YYNGEE. The CDR3 extends over 17 amino acids.

This sequence joins TRBV19 and TRBJ2-1; 7 nucleotides line up with TRBD2. There are 16 residues in the CDR3. The junction had 12 bases not matched to a gene; V was cut back by 5 bases and J by 5 bases. Germline V gives CDR1 LNHDA, CDR2 SQIVND (reference sequence). CDR3 amino acids: CASSARPRGGDNEQFF. The DNA of the CDR3 is TGTGCCAGTAGTGCCCGACCGAGGGGAGGGGACAATGAGCAGTTCTTC. The whole variable domain, filled in from reference TRBV19 and TRBJ2-1, reads DGGITQSPKYLFRKEGQNVTLSCEQNLNHDAMYWYRQDPGQGLRLIYYSQIVNDFQKGDIAEGYSVSREKKESFPLTVTSAQKNPTAFYLCASSARPRGGDNEQFFGPGTRLTVL.

The chain uses TRBV9 and TRBJ1-6; TRBD1 aligns across 9 bases. CDR1 is SGDLS, CDR2 YYNGEE, per germline. The J segment lost 8 bases and the V segment lost 4 bases, leaving 7 bases of the junction unmatched. The CDR3 runs 15 residues. This chain's CDR3 is CASSPRTGGYSPLHF. DNA for the CDR3: TGTGCCAGCAGCCCCCGTACAGGGGGCTATTCACCCCTCCACTTT.

J is TRBJ1-5 and V is TRBV9; D is unresolved. V dropped 0 bases and J dropped 4 bases, with 8 bases sitting between them. The CDR3 is 14 amino acids. Germline lookup yields CDR1 SGDLS and CDR2 YYNGEE. CDR3 nucleotides: TGTGCCAGCAGCGTAGATGGGCAAAATCAGCCCCAGCATTTT. It yields the protein CASSVDGQNQPQHF.

This clone appeared a few times. This chain joins TRBV14 and TRBJ2-1; the match to TRBD2 covers 11 bases. Trimming at V came to 1 base and at J to 4 bases, leaving 0 bases not matched to a gene. The CDR3 totals 15 residues. CDR1 SGHDN and CDR2 FVKESK come from the germline V gene. CDR3 protein: CASSQGLAGYNEQFF. CDR3 bases: TGTGCCAGCAGCCAAGGACTAGCGGGATACAATGAGCAGTTCTTC.

The chain couples TRBV28 to TRBJ2-5; perhaps TRBD2 as D (6 bases). The CDR3 covers 13 residues. Germline V gene sequence: CDR1 MDHEN, CDR2 SYDVKM. V was pared by 5 bases and J by 8 bases, with 15 bases between. Written as DNA, the CDR3 is TGTGCCAGCAGTCCGGGGGACCTTCAAACCCAGTACTTC. It specifies CASSPGDLQTQYF. Looking up the rest from reference TRBV28 and TRBJ2-5 gives the full variable domain: DVKVTQSSRYLVKRTGEKVFLECVQDMDHENMFWYRQDPGLGLRLIYFSYDVKMKEKGDIPEGYSVSREKKERFSLILESASTNQTSMYLCASSPGDLQTQYFGPGTRLLVL.

This clone is a singleton in its sample. The chain couples TRBV27 to TRBJ2-7, with 7 positions matching TRBD1. Germline values: CDR1 MNHEY, CDR2 SMNVEV (reference sequence). V dropped 2 bases and J dropped 4; count of bases not matched to a gene: 5. The CDR3 extends over 14 amino acids. The CDR3 spells CASSLVQGVYEQYF. The CDR3 nucleotides read TGTGCCAGCAGTTTAGTCCAGGGGGTATACGAGCAGTACTTC.